This T cell receptor beta chain was sequenced for a study of neurological immune-mediated disorders. The length of the CDR3 is 16 residues. Per the germline V gene, CDR1 is LGHDT and CDR2 is YNNKEL (reference sequence). After removal of 4 bases from V and 9 bases from J, the junction contained 17 bases not matched to a gene. This clonotype was seen repeatedly, ten times or more. 5'RACE generated cDNA with 10-nucleotide random UMIs. TCRdb ran MiXCR on the 5' RACE reads and lists one entry per CDR3 protein. Found here are 45,000 to 50,000 distinct CDR3 sequences, 3.5% to 5% of them singletons; the top ten hold approximately 5.3%.

The specimen was PBMCs. The sequence was collected from a woman aged 60-75 years with multiple sclerosis. The genes are TRBV3-1 and TRBJ2-5; 7 nucleotides align to TRBD1. Written as DNA, the CDR3 is TGTGCCAGCAGCCGACCTGAGGGGGCAGGGCGGGCAGCCCAGTACTTC. It yields the protein CASSRPEGAGRAAQYF.